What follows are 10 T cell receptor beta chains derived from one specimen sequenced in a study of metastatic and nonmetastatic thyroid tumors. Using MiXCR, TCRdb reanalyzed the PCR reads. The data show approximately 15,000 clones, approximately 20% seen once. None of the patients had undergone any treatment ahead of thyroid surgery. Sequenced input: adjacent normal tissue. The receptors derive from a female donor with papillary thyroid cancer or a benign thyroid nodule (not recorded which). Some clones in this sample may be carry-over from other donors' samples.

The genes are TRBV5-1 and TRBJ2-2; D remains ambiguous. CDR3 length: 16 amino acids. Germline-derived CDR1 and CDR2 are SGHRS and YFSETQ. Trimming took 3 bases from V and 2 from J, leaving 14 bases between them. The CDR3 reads CASSSPGGVNTGELFF. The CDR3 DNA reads TGCGCCAGCAGCTCTCCGGGTGGGGTAAACACCGGGGAGCTGTTTTTT.

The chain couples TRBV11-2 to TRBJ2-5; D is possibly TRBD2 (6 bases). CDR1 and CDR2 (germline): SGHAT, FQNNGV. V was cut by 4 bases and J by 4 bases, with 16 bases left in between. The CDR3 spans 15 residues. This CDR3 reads CASSSSPGGIETQYF. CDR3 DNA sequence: TGTGCCAGCAGCTCCAGCCCCGGAGGGATAGAGACCCAGTACTTC. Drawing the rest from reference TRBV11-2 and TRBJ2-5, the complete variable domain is EAGVAQSPRYKIIEKRQSVAFWCNPISGHATLYWYQQILGQGPKLLIQFQNNGVVDDSQLPKDRFSAERLKGVDSTLKIQPAKLEDSAVYLCASSSSPGGIETQYFGPGTRLLVL.

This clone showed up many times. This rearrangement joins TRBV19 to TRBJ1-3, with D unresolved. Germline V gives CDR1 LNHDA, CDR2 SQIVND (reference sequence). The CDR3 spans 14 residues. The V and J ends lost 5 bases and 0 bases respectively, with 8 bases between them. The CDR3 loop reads CASSSVSSGNTIYF. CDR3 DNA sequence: TGTGCCAGTAGTTCCGTCAGCTCTGGAAACACCATATATTTT.

In DNA, the CDR3 is TGCGCCAGCAGCCAAGTTCAGGGATACACCGGGGAGCTGTTTTTT. This encodes CASSQVQGYTGELFF. This chain connects TRBV4-3 to TRBJ2-2; D might be TRBD1 (5 bases). V shed 1 base and J shed 3 bases, with 9 bases lying between them. This CDR3 spans 15 amino acids. The germline V gene encodes CDR1 LGHNA and CDR2 YSLEER.

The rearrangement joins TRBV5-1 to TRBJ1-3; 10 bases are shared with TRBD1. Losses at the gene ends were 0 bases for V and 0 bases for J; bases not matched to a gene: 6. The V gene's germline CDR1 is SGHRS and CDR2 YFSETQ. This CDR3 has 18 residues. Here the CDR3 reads CASSLDGTGAFSGNTIYF. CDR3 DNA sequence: TGCGCCAGCAGCTTGGATGGGACAGGGGCCTTCTCTGGAAACACCATATATTTT.

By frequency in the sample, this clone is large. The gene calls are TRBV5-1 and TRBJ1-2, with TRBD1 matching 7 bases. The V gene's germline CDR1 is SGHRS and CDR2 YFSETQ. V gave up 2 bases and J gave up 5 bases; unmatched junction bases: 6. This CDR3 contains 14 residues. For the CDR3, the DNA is TGCGCCAGCAGCTTCAACAGGGGAGGTTATGGCTACACCTTC. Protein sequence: CASSFNRGGYGYTF.

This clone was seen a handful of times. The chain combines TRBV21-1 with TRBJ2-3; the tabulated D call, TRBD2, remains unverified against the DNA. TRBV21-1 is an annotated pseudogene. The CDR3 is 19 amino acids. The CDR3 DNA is TGTGCCAGCAGCTCCTCCTACCCGACTGTGCGGACCAGCACAGATACGCAGTATTTT. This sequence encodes CASSSSYPTVRTSTDTQYF.

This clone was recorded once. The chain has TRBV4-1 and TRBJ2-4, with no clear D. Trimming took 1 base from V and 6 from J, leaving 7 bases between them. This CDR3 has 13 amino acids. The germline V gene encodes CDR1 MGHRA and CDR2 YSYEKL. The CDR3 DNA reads TGCGCCAGCAGCCAAGGAACTCTAAACATTCAGTACTTC. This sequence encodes CASSQGTLNIQYF.

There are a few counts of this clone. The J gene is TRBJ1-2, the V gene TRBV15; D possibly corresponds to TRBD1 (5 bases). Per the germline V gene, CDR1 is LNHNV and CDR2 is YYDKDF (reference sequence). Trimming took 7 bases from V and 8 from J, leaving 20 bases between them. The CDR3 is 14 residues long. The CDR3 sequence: CATIRAQALGGYTF. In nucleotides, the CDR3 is TGTGCCACCATCAGGGCCCAGGCCCTGGGGGGCTACACCTTC.

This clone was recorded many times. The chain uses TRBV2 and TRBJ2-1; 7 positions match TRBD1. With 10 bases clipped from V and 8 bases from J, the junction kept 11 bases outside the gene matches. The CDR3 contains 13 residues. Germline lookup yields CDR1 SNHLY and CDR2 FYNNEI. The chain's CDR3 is CATKGTEGDEQFF. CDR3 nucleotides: TGTGCCACCAAAGGGACAGAGGGGGATGAGCAGTTCTTC.